This TCR beta chain was identified in a study of T cell responses to AZD1222 COVID-19 vaccine. Study results and limitations: Vaccine-associated CD4 TCRs ranged over spike, dominating at 160-218 and 743-854. Females outnumbered males among donors, who were mostly white British; clonal diversity was possibly underestimated. Spike-specific TCR breadth and depth went up after people got two AZD1222 doses.

This clone showed up many times. Its specificity is not known. The repertoire was sequenced with immunoSEQ multiplex PCR; TCRdb's copy has only in-frame clones and lacks some. Of roughly 120,000 clones listed, approximately 84% are singletons. The CDR3 loop spans 14 amino acids. Germline V CDR1 and CDR2: SGHNT, YENEEA. Deletions cut 5 bases from V and 5 bases from J, with 14 bases between. This sequence originates from an adult in good health. The sequencing used peripheral blood, collected on day 0 of AZD1222 vaccination. J is TRBJ2-3 and V is TRBV11-3; D uncertain. The CDR3 sequence is CASSVRSFGDTQYF. Written as DNA, the CDR3 is TGTGCCAGCAGCGTGAGGTCCTTCGGAGATACGCAGTATTTT. Based on the CDR3 plus reference TRBV11-3 and TRBJ2-3, the full variable domain is EAGVVQSPRYKIIEKKQPVAFWCNPISGHNTLYWYLQNLGQGPELLIRYENEEAVDDSQLPKDRFSAERLKGVDSTLKIQPAELGDSAVYLCASSVRSFGDTQYFGPGTRLTVL.